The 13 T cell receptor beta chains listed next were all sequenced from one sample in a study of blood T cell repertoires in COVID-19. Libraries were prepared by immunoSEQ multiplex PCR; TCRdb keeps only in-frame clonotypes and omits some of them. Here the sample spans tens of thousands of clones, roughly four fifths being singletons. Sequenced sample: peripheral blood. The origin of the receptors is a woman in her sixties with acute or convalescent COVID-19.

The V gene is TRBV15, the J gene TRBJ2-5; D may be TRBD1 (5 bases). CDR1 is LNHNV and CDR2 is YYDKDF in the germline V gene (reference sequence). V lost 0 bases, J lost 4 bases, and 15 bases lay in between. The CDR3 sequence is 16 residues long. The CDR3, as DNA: TGTGCCACCAGCAGAGATGGGGCCCCTCACCCAGAGACCCAGTACTTC. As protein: CATSRDGAPHPETQYF.

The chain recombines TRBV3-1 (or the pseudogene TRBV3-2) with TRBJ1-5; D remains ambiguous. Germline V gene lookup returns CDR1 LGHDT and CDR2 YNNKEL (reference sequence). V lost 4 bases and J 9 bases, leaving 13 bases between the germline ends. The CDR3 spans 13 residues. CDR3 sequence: CASSRGSAGPQHF. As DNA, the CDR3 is TGTGCCAGCAGCCGCGGGTCGGCCGGGCCCCAGCATTTT.

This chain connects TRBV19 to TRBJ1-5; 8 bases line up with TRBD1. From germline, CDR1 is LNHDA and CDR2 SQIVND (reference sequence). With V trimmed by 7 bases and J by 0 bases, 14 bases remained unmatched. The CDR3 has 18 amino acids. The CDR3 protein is CASTVTGAGTYSNQPQHF. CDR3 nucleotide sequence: TGTGCCAGTACCGTGACAGGGGCCGGAACTTATAGCAATCAGCCCCAGCATTTT.

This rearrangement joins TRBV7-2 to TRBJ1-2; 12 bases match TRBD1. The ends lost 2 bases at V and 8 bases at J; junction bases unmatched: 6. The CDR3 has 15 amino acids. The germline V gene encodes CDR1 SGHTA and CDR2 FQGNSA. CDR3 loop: CASSLQGQGADGYTF. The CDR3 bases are TGTGCCAGCAGCTTACAGGGACAGGGGGCCGACGGCTACACCTTC.

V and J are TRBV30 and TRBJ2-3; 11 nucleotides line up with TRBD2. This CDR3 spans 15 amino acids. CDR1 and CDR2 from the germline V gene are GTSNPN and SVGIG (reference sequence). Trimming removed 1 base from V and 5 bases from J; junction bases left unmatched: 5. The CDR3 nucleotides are TGTGCCTGGAGTGAACTAGCGGGAGTTGGAGATACGCAGTATTTT. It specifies CAWSELAGVGDTQYF.

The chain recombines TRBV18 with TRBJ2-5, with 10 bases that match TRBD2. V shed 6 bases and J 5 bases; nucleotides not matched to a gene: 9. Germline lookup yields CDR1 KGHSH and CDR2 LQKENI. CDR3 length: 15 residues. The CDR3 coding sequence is TGTGCCAGCTCCGCGACTAGCGGGCAGGGGGAGACCCAGTACTTC. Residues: CASSATSGQGETQYF.

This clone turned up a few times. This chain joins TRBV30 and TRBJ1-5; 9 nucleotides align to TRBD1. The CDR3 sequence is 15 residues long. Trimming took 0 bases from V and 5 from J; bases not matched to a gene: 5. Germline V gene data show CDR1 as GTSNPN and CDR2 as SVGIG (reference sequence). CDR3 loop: CAWSVPGTGYQPQHF. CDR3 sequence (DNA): TGTGCCTGGAGTGTACCAGGGACAGGGTATCAGCCCCAGCATTTT.

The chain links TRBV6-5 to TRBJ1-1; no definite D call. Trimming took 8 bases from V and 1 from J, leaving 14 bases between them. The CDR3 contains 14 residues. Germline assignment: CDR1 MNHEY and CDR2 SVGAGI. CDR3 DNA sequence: TGTGCCAGCGCTCGGGAGCCGGGGAACACTGAAGCTTTCTTT. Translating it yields CASAREPGNTEAFF.

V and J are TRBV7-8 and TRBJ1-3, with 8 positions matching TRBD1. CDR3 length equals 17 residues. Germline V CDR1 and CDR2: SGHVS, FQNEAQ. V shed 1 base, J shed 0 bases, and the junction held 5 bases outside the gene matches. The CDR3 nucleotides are TGTGCCAGCAGCTTAGGACCGGGACAGGACTCTGGAAACACCATATATTTT. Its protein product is CASSLGPGQDSGNTIYF.

In nucleotides, the CDR3 is TGCAGCGTTGTCGGGGGAGAGACCCAGTACTTC. As protein: CSVVGGETQYF. This chain connects TRBV29-1 to TRBJ2-5, with D perhaps TRBD2 (6 bases). CDR1 is SQVTM and CDR2 is ANQGSEA in the germline V gene. V was pared by 4 bases and J by 4 bases, with 7 bases between. The CDR3 spans 11 residues.

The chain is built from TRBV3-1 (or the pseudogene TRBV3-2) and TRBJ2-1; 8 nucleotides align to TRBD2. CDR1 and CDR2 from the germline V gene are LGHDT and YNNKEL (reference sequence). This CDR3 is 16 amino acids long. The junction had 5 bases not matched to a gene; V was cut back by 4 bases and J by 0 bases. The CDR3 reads CASSPQAGGSYNEQFF. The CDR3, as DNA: TGTGCCAGCAGCCCGCAGGCGGGGGGCTCCTACAATGAGCAGTTCTTC.

The chain's CDR3 is CASRELAGGPDTQYF. CDR3 bases: TGTGCCAGCAGAGAGCTAGCGGGGGGTCCAGATACGCAGTATTTT. The chain recombines TRBV6-5 with TRBJ2-3; 11 bases are a match to TRBD2. There are 15 residues in the CDR3. Germline CDR1 MNHEY, CDR2 SVGAGI. V gave up 6 bases and J gave up 4 bases; unmatched junction bases: 6.

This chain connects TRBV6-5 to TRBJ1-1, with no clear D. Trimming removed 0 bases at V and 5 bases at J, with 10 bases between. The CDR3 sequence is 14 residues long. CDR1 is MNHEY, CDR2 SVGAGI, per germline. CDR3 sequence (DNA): TGTGCCAGCAGTTACTCACCGGGAAATACTGAAGCTTTCTTT. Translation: CASSYSPGNTEAFF.